This TCR beta chain was captured by sequencing in a study of cytomegalovirus exposure and HLA in healthy donors. Points from the study as a whole: As a later analysis showed, a missense DCLRE1C variant was linked to trimming of TCR beta V- and J-genes. Near-uniform donor sequencing depth was presumed by presence/absence analyses. Cytomegalovirus-associated status was assigned to about 160 TCR beta chains. It emerged from a later analysis that several of the most significant clusters appeared to be linked to common viral pathogens.

Researchers ran the PCR with 60 Vbeta and 13 Jbeta primers. Generated by immunoSEQ multiplex PCR, the TCRdb table keeps only in-frame clones and is missing some. The sample shows about 110,000 clones, 80% to 85% of them seen only once. As concerns this clone: Its antigen is as yet unknown.

Germline-derived CDR1 and CDR2 are MGHRA and YSYEKL. This CDR3 has 15 amino acids. The V end lost 1 base, the J end lost 6 bases, and 13 bases lay between the germline ends. The sample comprised PBMCs. This TCR derives from a woman in her sixties or seventies in good health and CMV-seropositive. This sequence joins TRBV4-1 and TRBJ1-5, with D possibly being TRBD1 (5 bases). CDR3 nucleotides: TGCGCCAGCAGCCAAGTGATCGGGGGGAGTCAGCCCCAGCATTTT. Protein product: CASSQVIGGSQPQHF.